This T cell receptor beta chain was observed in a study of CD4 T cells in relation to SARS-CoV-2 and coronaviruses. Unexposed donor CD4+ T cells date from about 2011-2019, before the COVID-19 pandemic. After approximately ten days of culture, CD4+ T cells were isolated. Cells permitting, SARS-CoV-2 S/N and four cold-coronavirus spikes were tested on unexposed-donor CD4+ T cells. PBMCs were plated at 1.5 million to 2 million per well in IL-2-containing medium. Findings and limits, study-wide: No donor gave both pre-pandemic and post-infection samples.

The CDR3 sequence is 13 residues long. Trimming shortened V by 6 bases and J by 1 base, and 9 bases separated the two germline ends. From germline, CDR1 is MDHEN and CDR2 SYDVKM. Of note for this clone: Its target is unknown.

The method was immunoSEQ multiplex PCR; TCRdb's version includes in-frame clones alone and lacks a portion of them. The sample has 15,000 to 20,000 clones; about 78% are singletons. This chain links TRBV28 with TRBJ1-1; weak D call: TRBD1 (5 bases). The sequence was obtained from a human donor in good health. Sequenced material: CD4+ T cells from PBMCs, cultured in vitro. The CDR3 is CASRPQGNTEAFF. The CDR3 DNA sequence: TGTGCCAGCAGACCCCAGGGGAACACTGAAGCTTTCTTT.